The 32 T cell receptor beta chains listed next were all sequenced from one sample in a study of OX40 agonist ivuxolimab in advanced cancers. Repertoires were generated with immunoSEQ multiplex PCR, while TCRdb's copy carries only in-frame clones and drops some. The table shows 55,000 to 75,000 clones, with about 89% occurring only once. The sample consisted of CD4+ or CD8+ T cells sorted from blood, taken in a trial of the OX40 agonist ivuxolimab. These TCRs come from an adult with an advanced solid tumor such as melanoma, head and neck, liver or kidney cancer.

The chain uses TRBV7-2 and TRBJ1-1, with a tentative D call TRBD1 (6 bases). CDR3 length: 15 residues. Looked up from germline, CDR1 is SGHTA and CDR2 is FQGNSA. Trimming cost V 6 bases and J 3 bases, with 17 bases left between them. The CDR3 nucleotides read TGTGCCAGCAGTCCCGGGACATTGGGAGACACTGAAGCTTTCTTT. Protein sequence: CASSPGTLGDTEAFF.

This chain connects TRBV4-2 to TRBJ2-7; tentative D call: TRBD2 (6 bases). The CDR3 covers 16 residues. V lost 0 bases, J lost 3 bases, and 15 bases lay in between. CDR1 is LGHNA and CDR2 is YNFKEQ in the germline V gene. The CDR3 sequence: CASSQEVASDNYEQYF. Written as DNA, the CDR3 is TGTGCCAGCAGCCAAGAAGTGGCTAGCGACAACTACGAGCAGTACTTC.

The chain joins TRBV28 to TRBJ2-2, with a tentative D call TRBD1 (5 bases). The V end lost 6 bases, the J end lost 3 bases, and 11 bases lay between the germline ends. The germline V gene has CDR1 MDHEN and CDR2 SYDVKM. CDR3 length: 14 amino acids. This CDR3 reads CASSKQAYTGELFF. CDR3 DNA sequence: TGTGCCAGCAGCAAACAGGCGTACACCGGGGAGCTGTTTTTT.

The chain is built from TRBV27 and TRBJ2-2; 10 positions agree with TRBD2. This CDR3 has 17 amino acids. Germline assignment: CDR1 MNHEY and CDR2 SMNVEV (reference sequence). V shed 0 bases, J shed 7 bases, and the junction held 8 bases outside the gene matches. CDR3 region: CASSLSRLAGAYGELFF. The CDR3 DNA reads as TGTGCCAGCAGTTTATCGAGGCTAGCGGGAGCTTACGGGGAGCTGTTTTTT.

V gene TRBV4-3 combines with J gene TRBJ1-1, with 8 bases aligning to TRBD1. J was trimmed by 2 bases and V by 1 base; bases with no gene match: 6. CDR1 is LGHNA, CDR2 YSLEER, per germline. This CDR3 spans 16 amino acids. The CDR3 sequence is CASSQGTGGANTEAFF. The CDR3 DNA is TGCGCCAGCAGCCAAGGTACAGGGGGAGCAAACACTGAAGCTTTCTTT.

CDR3 region: CASSYTAPGEGALHEQYF. The CDR3 nucleotides read TGTGCCAGCAGCTATACCGCCCCCGGGGAGGGGGCGCTCCACGAGCAGTACTTC. This chain joins TRBV27 and TRBJ2-7, with D perhaps matching TRBD1 or TRBD2 (7 bases each). V gave up 6 bases and J gave up 5 bases, with 29 bases separating them. The CDR3 sequence is 18 residues long. CDR1 is MNHEY and CDR2 is SMNVEV in the germline V gene (reference sequence).

The chain links TRBV10-3 to TRBJ2-1; 9 bases are shared with TRBD2. The V and J ends lost 7 bases and 6 bases, in that order; junction bases with no gene match: 1. The CDR3 sequence is 12 residues long. CDR1 is ENHRY, CDR2 SYGVKD, per germline. This CDR3 is CAIKGLANEQFF. CDR3 sequence (DNA): TGTGCCATCAAGGGACTAGCCAATGAGCAGTTCTTC.

V gene TRBV6-5 combines with J gene TRBJ1-3; D call uncertain. V lost 6 bases to trimming and J lost 2 bases, with 14 bases between them. Germline CDR1 is MNHEY and CDR2 is SVGAGI. The CDR3 loop spans 15 amino acids. The CDR3 nucleotides read TGTGCCAGCAGCTATGGGGTAGGAGCTGGAAACACCATATATTTT. As protein: CASSYGVGAGNTIYF.

The J gene is TRBJ2-2, the V gene TRBV28; 9 positions match TRBD1. CDR1 is MDHEN, CDR2 SYDVKM, per germline. Germline trimming cut 3 bases from V and 6 bases from J; bases unmatched to any gene: 23. There are 21 residues in the CDR3. Written as DNA, the CDR3 is TGTGCCAGCAGTTTTTGGGACAGGGAGGAGATTTTAACACCTGATGCCGGGGAGCTGTTTTTT. Protein: CASSFWDREEILTPDAGELFF.

The chain carries TRBV4-2 and TRBJ2-7; weak D call: TRBD2 (5 bases). This CDR3 is built from 13 residues. Germline loops: CDR1 LGHNA, CDR2 YNFKEQ. The V and J ends lost 4 bases and 0 bases respectively, with 7 bases between them. The CDR3 is CASSLEGSYEQYF. The CDR3 DNA is TGTGCCAGCAGCCTAGAGGGCTCCTACGAGCAGTACTTC.

The V and J genes are TRBV10-1 and TRBJ2-1; 9 positions agree with TRBD2. The germline V gene has CDR1 WNHNN and CDR2 SYGVQD (reference sequence). V lost 8 bases to trimming and J lost 7 bases; unmatched junction nucleotides: 12. The CDR3 sequence is 15 residues long. The CDR3 loop is CASPFAGGPGNEQFF. The CDR3 DNA reads TGCGCCAGCCCCTTTGCGGGAGGGCCGGGTAATGAGCAGTTCTTC.

V usage is TRBV7-2 and J usage is TRBJ2-3; D ambiguous. V was clipped by 5 bases and J by 3 bases, with 15 bases between them. The CDR3 length is 15 residues. Germline V lookup: CDR1 SGHTA, CDR2 FQGNSA. This chain's CDR3 is CASSLVGSQTDTQYF. The CDR3 DNA is TGTGCCAGCAGCCTAGTAGGGTCGCAAACAGATACGCAGTATTTT.

This chain's CDR3 is CASSPLSDEQFF. The CDR3 DNA reads TGTGCCAGCTCACCGCTTTCAGATGAGCAGTTCTTC. V usage is TRBV18 and J usage is TRBJ2-1; D is unclear. V was cut by 3 bases and J by 8 bases, with 8 bases left in between. Per germline, CDR1 KGHSH and CDR2 LQKENI. This CDR3 has 12 residues.

As for this clone: This may arise from a read error, as a much more abundant clone is one base away. This chain uses TRBV5-5 with TRBJ2-7; possible D gene TRBD2, 6 bases. In germline, CDR1 is SGHKS, CDR2 YYEKEE (reference sequence). The CDR3 extends over 14 amino acids. Trimming took off 4 bases at V and 0 bases at J, with 11 bases between the two ends. CDR3 loop: CASSLAGSSYEQYF. The CDR3 DNA sequence: TGTGCCAGCAGCCTTGCCGGGAGCTCCTACGAGCAGTACTTC.

The chain joins TRBV11-2 to TRBJ2-3, with D perhaps TRBD2 (6 bases). The CDR3 spans 13 residues. Germline-derived CDR1 and CDR2 are SGHAT and FQNNGV. Trimming removed 5 bases at V and 4 bases at J, with 10 bases between. CDR3 amino acids: CASSPPGADTQYF. In nucleotides, the CDR3 is TGTGCCAGCAGCCCCCCGGGAGCAGATACGCAGTATTTT.

This sequence joins TRBV5-6 and TRBJ2-7; D is unclear. Trimming took 0 bases from V and 4 from J, leaving 8 bases between them. CDR1 is SGHDT and CDR2 is YYEEEE in the germline V gene. This CDR3 has 13 residues. The CDR3 region is CASSLDSRYEQYF. The CDR3 DNA follows: TGTGCCAGCAGCTTGGACTCTCGGTACGAGCAGTACTTC.

The gene calls are TRBV6-5 and TRBJ1-2; D possibly corresponds to TRBD1 (5 bases). V lost 0 bases, J lost 8 bases, and 10 bases lay in between. Germline-derived CDR1 and CDR2 are MNHEY and SVGAGI. The CDR3 is made up of 13 amino acids. As DNA, the CDR3 is TGTGCCAGCAGTTACTCACAGGCATCAGGCTACACCTTC. It specifies CASSYSQASGYTF.

This clone was picked up one time. This could be a read error, since a much larger clone is one nucleotide away. This chain links TRBV4-2 with TRBJ2-7; D may be TRBD2 (5 bases). CDR1 LGHNA and CDR2 YNFKEQ come from the germline V gene. CDR3 length equals 18 residues. Trimming took 0 bases from V and 2 from J, leaving 20 bases between them. The CDR3 sequence: CASSQDSAGGWSTYEQYF. In DNA, the CDR3 is TGTGCCAGCAGCCAAGATAGTGCGGGCGGGTGGTCTACCTACGAGCAGTACTTC.

The rearrangement joins TRBV28 to TRBJ2-1; D gene unclear. Trimming pared 6 bases from V and 2 bases from J, leaving 17 bases between. This CDR3 comprises 16 residues. Germline V gene data show CDR1 as MDHEN and CDR2 as SYDVKM. DNA for the CDR3: TGTGCCAGCAGCTCACTCCGCGGCGGAGCCTACAATGAGCAGTTCTTC. The encoded protein is CASSSLRGGAYNEQFF.

The chain couples TRBV28 to TRBJ1-3; D gene ambiguous. V was clipped by 2 bases and J by 3 bases, with 11 bases between them. The CDR3 spans 15 residues. Looked up from germline, CDR1 is MDHEN and CDR2 is SYDVKM. The CDR3 DNA reads as TGTGCCAGCAGTTTAAGCACTCACCTTGGAAACACCATATATTTT. This encodes CASSLSTHLGNTIYF.

CDR3 bases: TGTGCCAGCAGTGGGACCTGGACAGGGTCCTACAATGAGCAGTTCTTC. Protein product: CASSGTWTGSYNEQFF. The chain couples TRBV6-4 to TRBJ2-1; 8 bases are a match to TRBD1. CDR3 length: 16 residues. V shed 4 bases, J shed 1 base, and the junction held 6 bases outside the gene matches. Germline V CDR1 and CDR2: MRHNA, SNTAGT.

The V call is TRBV27, the J call TRBJ2-1; unclear D gene. This CDR3 is 11 amino acids long. Germline CDR1 reads MNHEY; CDR2 reads SMNVEV (reference sequence). The V gene lost 4 bases and the J gene lost 10 bases, with 8 bases spanning the gap. In DNA, the CDR3 is TGTGCCAGCAGTTCCGACTGGGAGCAGTTCTTC. Amino acids: CASSSDWEQFF.

The chain employs TRBV27 and TRBJ2-7; D might be TRBD1 (6 bases). Germline CDR1 and CDR2: MNHEY and SMNVEV (reference sequence). The CDR3 is made up of 12 amino acids. Trimming stripped 8 bases from V and 6 bases from J, with 14 bases between. CDR3 coding DNA: TGTGCCAGCTCCACAACAGGGATCGAGCAGTACTTC. Translation: CASSTTGIEQYF.

The chain has TRBV5-4 and TRBJ2-2, with no clear D. The germline CDR1 and CDR2 sequences are SGHNT and YYREEE (reference sequence). This CDR3 spans 13 amino acids. Trimming stripped 0 bases from V and 5 bases from J, with 5 bases between. Written as DNA, the CDR3 is TGTGCCAGCAGCTTGGCATCAACCGGGGAGCTGTTTTTT. Residues: CASSLASTGELFF.

The chain uses TRBV2 and TRBJ2-7; TRBD1 agrees at 12 bases. Germline loops: CDR1 SNHLY, CDR2 FYNNEI. CDR3 length: 14 residues. Unmatched junction bases numbered 6, after V lost 7 bases and J lost 5 bases. In DNA form, the CDR3 reads TGTGCCAGCACCCGGGACAGGGGGCCCAACGAGCAGTACTTC. Its protein is CASTRDRGPNEQYF.

The gene calls are TRBV2 and TRBJ2-5; TRBD2 agrees at 10 bases. This CDR3 has 15 residues. CDR1 SNHLY and CDR2 FYNNEI come from the germline V gene. With 10 bases clipped from V and 0 bases from J, the junction kept 8 bases outside the gene matches. The CDR3 coding sequence is TGTGCCACCCTCCCAGCGGGAGGGTACCAAGAGACCCAGTACTTC. Its translation is CATLPAGGYQETQYF.

The chain recombines TRBV28 with TRBJ1-5; D is perhaps TRBD1 (5 bases). The CDR3 contains 14 residues. CDR1 is MDHEN and CDR2 is SYDVKM in the germline V gene. The V and J ends lost 4 bases and 4 bases respectively, with 11 bases between them. CDR3 sequence: CASSYQGLNQPQHF. In DNA, the CDR3 is TGTGCCAGCAGTTATCAGGGACTGAATCAGCCCCAGCATTTT.

The chain employs TRBV7-9 and TRBJ2-1, with D hard to call. The V gene's germline CDR1 is SEHNR and CDR2 FQNEAQ (reference sequence). The CDR3 has 16 amino acids. V was clipped by 1 base and J by 0 bases, with 10 bases between them. The CDR3 loop reads CASSLDWVSSYNEQFF. In nucleotides, the CDR3 is TGTGCCAGCAGCTTAGACTGGGTCAGCTCCTACAATGAGCAGTTCTTC.

The chain joins TRBV7-2 to TRBJ2-7; 9 bases are a match to TRBD2. Per the germline V gene, CDR1 is SGHTA and CDR2 is FQGNSA. J lost 7 bases, V lost 4 bases, and 20 bases had no gene match. The CDR3 is made up of 18 amino acids. In DNA form, the CDR3 reads TGTGCCAGCAGCTCCCACACCTCCATACTAGCGGGCTTGAGGGAGCAGTACTTC. Amino acids: CASSSHTSILAGLREQYF.

CDR3 protein: CASSPDPAYEQYF. CDR3 sequence (DNA): TGTGCCAGCAGCCCAGACCCGGCCTACGAGCAGTACTTC. The genes are TRBV5-6 and TRBJ2-7; D is unresolved. Per germline, CDR1 SGHDT and CDR2 YYEEEE. Trimming stripped 4 bases from V and 2 bases from J, with 10 bases between. CDR3 length: 13 residues.

Regarding this clone: Mismatch with germline at one junction end may stem from a read error. The CDR3 nucleotides are TGTGCCAGCGGGACGTACGGCACAGATGCGCAGTATTTT. It codes for CASGTYGTDAQYF. V is TRBV19 and J is TRBJ2-3, with D perhaps being TRBD1 or TRBD2 (5 bases each). Per the germline V gene, CDR1 is LNHDA and CDR2 is SQIVND (reference sequence). The CDR3 extends over 13 amino acids. Full variable domain (rest looked up from reference TRBV19 and TRBJ2-3): DGGITQSPKYLFRKEGQNVTLSCEQNLNHDAMYWYRQDPGQGLRLIYYSQIVNDFQKGDIAEGYSVSREKKESFPLTVTSAQKNPTAFYLCASGTYGTDAQYFGPGTRLTVL.

This chain uses TRBV10-3 with TRBJ2-3; 10 nucleotides line up with TRBD2. CDR3 length: 16 amino acids. After removal of 3 bases from V and 2 bases from J, the junction contained 5 bases not matched to a gene. Germline CDR1 ENHRY, CDR2 SYGVKD. CDR3 sequence (DNA): TGTGCCATCAGTGACAGCGGGAGGGCCGTCACAGATACGCAGTATTTT. This sequence encodes CAISDSGRAVTDTQYF.